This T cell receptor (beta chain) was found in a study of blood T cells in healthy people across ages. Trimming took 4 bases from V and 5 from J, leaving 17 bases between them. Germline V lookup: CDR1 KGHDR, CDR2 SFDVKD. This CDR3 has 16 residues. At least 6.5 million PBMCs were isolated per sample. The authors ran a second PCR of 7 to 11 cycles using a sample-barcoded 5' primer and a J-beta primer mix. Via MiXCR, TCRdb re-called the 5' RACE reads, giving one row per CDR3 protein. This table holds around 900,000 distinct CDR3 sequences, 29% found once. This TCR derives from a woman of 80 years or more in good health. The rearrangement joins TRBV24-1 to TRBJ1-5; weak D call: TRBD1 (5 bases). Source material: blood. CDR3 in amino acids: CATSDRDRQGDQPQHF. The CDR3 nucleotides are TGTGCCACCAGTGACCGGGACCGCCAAGGTGATCAGCCCCAGCATTTT.